This T cell receptor beta chain comes out of a study of cytomegalovirus exposure and HLA in healthy donors. The study's findings and limits: The study recorded fewer than 200 TCR beta chains that were cytomegalovirus-associated. Rarity marked most TCR sequences, yet some public TCRs occurred in many donors.

As to this clone: Its cognate antigen is unknown.

Here immunoSEQ multiplex PCR was the method, and the copy in TCRdb shows in-frame clones only, minus some. The sample holds 200,000 to 250,000 clones, around 86% seen once. The germline CDR1 and CDR2 sequences are LGHNT and FRNRAP. The V end was cut by 6 bases, the J end by 5 bases, with 7 bases between. CDR3 length: 11 amino acids. Sequenced: PBMCs. The receptor was derived from a woman between 18 and 30 years old in good health and CMV-seropositive. This rearrangement joins TRBV12-5 to TRBJ2-5; D gene unclear. CDR3 residues: CASGSRETQYF. In DNA, the CDR3 is TGTGCTAGTGGCTCCAGGGAGACCCAGTACTTC.